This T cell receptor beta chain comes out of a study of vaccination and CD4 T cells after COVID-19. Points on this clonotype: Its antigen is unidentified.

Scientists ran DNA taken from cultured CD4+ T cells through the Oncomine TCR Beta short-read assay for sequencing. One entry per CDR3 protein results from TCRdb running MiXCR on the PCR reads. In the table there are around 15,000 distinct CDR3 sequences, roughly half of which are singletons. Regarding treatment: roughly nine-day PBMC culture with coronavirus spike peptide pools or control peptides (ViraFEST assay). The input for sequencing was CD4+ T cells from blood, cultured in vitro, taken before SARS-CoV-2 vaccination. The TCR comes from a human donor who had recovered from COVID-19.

The CDR3 sequence is CAWRAVAGGHYEQYF. In nucleotides, the CDR3 is TGTGCCTGGAGGGCCGTGGCGGGGGGTCACTACGAGCAGTACTTC. V is TRBV30 and J is TRBJ2-7; 8 positions agree with TRBD2. The V gene's germline CDR1 is GTSNPN and CDR2 SVGIG (reference sequence). V lost 3 bases and J lost 3; bases outside the gene matches: 10. This CDR3 has 15 residues.